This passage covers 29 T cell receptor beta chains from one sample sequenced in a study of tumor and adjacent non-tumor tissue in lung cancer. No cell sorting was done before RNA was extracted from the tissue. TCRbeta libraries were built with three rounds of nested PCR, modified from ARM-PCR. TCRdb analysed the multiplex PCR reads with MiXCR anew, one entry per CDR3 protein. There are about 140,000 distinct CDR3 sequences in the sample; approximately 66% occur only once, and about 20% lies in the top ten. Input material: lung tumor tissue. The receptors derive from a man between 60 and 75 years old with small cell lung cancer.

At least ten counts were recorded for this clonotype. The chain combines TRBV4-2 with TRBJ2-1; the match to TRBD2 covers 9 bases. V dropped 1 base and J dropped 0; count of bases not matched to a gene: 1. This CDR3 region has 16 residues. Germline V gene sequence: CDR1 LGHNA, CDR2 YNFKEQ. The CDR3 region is CASSQVSGGSYNEQFF. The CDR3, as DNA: TGTGCCAGCAGCCAAGTTAGCGGGGGCTCCTACAATGAGCAGTTCTTC.

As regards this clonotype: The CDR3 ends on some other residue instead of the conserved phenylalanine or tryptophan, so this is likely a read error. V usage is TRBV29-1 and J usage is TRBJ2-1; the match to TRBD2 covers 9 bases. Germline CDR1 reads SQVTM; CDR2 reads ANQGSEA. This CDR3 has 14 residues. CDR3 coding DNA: TGCAGCGTTCCGGGACTAGCTAATTACAATGAACAGTTCTTA. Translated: CSVPGLANYNEQFL.

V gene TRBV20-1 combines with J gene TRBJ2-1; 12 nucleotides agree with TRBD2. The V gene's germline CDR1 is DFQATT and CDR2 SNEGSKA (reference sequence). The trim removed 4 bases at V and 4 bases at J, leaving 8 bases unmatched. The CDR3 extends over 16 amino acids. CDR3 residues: CSATGTGTSGYNEQFF. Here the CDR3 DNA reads TGCAGTGCTACCGGAACCGGGACTAGCGGGTACAATGAGCAGTTCTTC.

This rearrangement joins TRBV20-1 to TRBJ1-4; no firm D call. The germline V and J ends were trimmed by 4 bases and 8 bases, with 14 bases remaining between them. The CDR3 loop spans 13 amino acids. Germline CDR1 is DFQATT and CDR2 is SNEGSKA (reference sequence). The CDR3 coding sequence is TGCAGTGCTAAAGAGGGATGGAACGAAAAACTGTTTTTT. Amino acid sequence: CSAKEGWNEKLFF.

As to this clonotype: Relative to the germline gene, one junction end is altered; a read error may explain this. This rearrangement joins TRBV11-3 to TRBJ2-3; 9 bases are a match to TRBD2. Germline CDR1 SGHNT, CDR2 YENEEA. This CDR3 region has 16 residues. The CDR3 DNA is TGTGTCAGCAGCAATAGCGGGAGCCTTAGCACAGATACACAGTATTTT. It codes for CVSSNSGSLSTDTQYF.

The CDR3 protein is CASNARDRTYNEQFF. DNA for the CDR3: TGCGCCAGCAATGCCCGGGACAGAACTTACAATGAGCAGTTCTTC. The rearrangement joins TRBV10-2 to TRBJ2-1; 7 nucleotides agree with TRBD1. Germline V CDR1 and CDR2: WSHSY, SAAADI. This CDR3 has 15 residues. V gave up 7 bases and J gave up 4 bases; unmatched junction bases: 10.

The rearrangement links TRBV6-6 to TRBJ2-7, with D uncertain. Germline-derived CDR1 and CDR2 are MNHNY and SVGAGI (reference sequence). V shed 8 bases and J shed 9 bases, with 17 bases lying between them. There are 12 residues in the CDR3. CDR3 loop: CASSPGDKGQYF. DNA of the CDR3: TGTGCCAGCTCCCCGGGCGATAAGGGGCAGTACTTC.

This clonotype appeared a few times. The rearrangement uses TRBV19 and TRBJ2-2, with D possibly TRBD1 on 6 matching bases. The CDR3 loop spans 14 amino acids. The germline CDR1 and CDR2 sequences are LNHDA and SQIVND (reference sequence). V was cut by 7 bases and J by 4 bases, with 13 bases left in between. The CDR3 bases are TGTGCCAGTACCCTACGAGGGGGCACCGGGGAGCTGTTTTTT. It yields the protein CASTLRGGTGELFF. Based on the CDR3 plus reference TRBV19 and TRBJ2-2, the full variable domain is DGGITQSPKYLFRKEGQNVTLSCEQNLNHDAMYWYRQDPGQGLRLIYYSQIVNDFQKGDIAEGYSVSREKKESFPLTVTSAQKNPTAFYLCASTLRGGTGELFFGEGSRLTVL.

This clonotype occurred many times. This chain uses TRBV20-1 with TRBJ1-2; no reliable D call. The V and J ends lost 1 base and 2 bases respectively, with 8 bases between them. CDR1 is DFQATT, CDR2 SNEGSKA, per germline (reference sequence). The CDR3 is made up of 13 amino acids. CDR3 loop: CSARVRKNYGYTF. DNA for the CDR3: TGCAGTGCTAGAGTGCGAAAAAACTATGGCTACACCTTC.

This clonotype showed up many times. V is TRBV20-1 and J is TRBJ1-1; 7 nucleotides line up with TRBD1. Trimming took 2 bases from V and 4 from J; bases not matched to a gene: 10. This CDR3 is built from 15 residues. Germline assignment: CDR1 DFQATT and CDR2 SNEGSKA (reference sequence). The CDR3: CSARLLGQRGTEAFF. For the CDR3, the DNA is TGCAGTGCTAGACTTCTGGGACAGCGGGGCACTGAAGCTTTCTTT.

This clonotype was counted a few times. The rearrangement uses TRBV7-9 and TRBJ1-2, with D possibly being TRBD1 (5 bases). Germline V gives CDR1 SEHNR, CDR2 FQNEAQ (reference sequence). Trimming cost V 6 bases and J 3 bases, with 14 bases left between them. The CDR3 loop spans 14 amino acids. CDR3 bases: TGTGCCAGCAGTCCTCAGGGAGCCGACTATGGCTACACCTTC. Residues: CASSPQGADYGYTF.

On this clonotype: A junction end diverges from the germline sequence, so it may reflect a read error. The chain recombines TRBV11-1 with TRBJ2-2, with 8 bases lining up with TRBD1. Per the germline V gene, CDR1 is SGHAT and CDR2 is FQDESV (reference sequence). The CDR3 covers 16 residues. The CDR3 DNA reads TGTGTCAGCAGCTCCCCGGACAGGGTAGGCACCGGGGGGCTGTTTTTT. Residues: CVSSSPDRVGTGGLFF.

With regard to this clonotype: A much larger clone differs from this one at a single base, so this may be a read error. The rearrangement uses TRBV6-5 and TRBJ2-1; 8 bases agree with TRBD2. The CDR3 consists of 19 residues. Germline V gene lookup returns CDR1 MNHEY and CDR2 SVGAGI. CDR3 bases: TGTGCCAGCAATTACTCGATATTTGCGGGAGGCCCCATTGACGATGAGCAGTTCTTC. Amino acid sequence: CASNYSIFAGGPIDDEQFF.

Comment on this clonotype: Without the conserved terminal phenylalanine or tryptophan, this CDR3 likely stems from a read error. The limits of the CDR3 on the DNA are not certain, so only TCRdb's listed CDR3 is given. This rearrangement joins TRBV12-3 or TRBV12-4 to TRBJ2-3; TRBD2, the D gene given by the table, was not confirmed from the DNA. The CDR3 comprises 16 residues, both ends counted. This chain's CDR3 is CASSLRRGGSTDTEYY.

CDR3 DNA: TGTGCCAGCAGCCAACACCGTGGCAGGGTCTCCATTCGAACAAATTCACCCCTCCACTTT. It specifies CASSQHRGRVSIRTNSPLHF. The chain combines TRBV11-3 with TRBJ1-6, with D perhaps TRBD1 (5 bases). The CDR3 consists of 20 residues. V was pared by 5 bases and J by 7 bases, with 30 bases between. Germline CDR1 and CDR2: SGHNT and YENEEA.

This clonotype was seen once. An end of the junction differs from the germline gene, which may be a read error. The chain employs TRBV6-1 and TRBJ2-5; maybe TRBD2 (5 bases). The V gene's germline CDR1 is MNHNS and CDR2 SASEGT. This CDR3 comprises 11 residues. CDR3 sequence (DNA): TGTGCCAGCAGTAAAGCGGTGACCCAGTATTTC. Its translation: CASSKAVTQYF.

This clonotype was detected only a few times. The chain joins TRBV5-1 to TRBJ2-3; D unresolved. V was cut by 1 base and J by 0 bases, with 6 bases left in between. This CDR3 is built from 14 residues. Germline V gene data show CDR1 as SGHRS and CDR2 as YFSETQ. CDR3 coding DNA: TGCGCCAGCAGCTTGCTAGGGAGCACAGATACGCAGTATTTT. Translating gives CASSLLGSTDTQYF.

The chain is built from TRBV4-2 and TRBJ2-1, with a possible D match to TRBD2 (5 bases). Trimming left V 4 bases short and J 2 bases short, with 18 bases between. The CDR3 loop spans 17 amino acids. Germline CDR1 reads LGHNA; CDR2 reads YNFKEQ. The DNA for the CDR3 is TGTGCCAGCAGCCGTTTCATAGTGGGAGATACCTACAATGAGCAGTTCTTC. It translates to CASSRFIVGDTYNEQFF.

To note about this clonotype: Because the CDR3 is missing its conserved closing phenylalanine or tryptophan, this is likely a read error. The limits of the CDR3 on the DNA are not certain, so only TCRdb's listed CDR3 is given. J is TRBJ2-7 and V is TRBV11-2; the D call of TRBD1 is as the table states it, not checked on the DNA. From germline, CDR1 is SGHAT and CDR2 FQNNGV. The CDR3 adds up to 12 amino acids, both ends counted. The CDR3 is CASSHREYEHYI.

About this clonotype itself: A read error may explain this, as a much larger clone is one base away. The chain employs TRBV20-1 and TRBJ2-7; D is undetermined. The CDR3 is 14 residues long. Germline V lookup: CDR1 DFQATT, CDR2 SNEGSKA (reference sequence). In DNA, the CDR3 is TGCAGTGTTAGAGATCAGAGGTCCTTCTACGAGCAGTACTTC. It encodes CSVRDQRSFYEQYF.

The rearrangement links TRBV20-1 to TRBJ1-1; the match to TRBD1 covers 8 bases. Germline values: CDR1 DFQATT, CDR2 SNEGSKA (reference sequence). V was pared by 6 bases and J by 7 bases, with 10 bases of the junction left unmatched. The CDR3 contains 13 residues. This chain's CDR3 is CSALRQGIIEAFF. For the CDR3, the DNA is TGCAGTGCGTTACGACAGGGGATCATTGAAGCTTTCTTT.

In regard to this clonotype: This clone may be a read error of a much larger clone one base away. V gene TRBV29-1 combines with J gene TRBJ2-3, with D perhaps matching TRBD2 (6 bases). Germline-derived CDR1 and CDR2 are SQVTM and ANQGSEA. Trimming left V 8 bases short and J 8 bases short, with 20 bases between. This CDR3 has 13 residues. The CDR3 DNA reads TGCAGCTCGAGGCGGGATGCAGCAGGTACGCAGTATTTT. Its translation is CSSRRDAAGTQYF.

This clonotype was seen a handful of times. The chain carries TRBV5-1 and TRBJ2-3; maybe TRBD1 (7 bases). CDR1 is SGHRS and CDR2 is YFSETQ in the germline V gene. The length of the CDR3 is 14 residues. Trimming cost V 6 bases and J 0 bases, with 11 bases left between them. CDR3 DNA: TGCGCCAGCAAACAGGGGAGGAGCACAGATACGCAGTATTTT. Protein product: CASKQGRSTDTQYF.

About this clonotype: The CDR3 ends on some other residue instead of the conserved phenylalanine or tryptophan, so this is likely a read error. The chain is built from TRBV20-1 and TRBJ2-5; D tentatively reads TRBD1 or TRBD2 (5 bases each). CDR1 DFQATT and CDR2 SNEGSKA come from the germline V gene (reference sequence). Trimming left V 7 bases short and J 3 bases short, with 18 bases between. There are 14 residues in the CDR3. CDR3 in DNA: TGCAGTGTCCCGGGACGAATGTTGAAAGAGACCCAGTACTCC. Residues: CSVPGRMLKETQYS.

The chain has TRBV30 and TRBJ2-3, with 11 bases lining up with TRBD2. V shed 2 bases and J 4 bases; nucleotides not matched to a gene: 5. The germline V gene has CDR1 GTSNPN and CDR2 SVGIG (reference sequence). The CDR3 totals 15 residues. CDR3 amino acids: CAWSLAGGPPDTQYF. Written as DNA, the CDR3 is TGTGCCTGGAGTTTAGCGGGAGGGCCCCCAGATACGCAGTATTTT.

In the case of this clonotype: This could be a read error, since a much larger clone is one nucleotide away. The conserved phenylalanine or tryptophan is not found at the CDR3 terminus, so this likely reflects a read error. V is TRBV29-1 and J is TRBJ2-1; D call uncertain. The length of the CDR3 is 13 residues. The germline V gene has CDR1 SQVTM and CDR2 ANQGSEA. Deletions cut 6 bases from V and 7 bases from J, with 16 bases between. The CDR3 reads CSVNARNTNEQFL. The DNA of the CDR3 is TGCAGCGTAAATGCCAGGAACACGAATGAGCAGTTCTTA.

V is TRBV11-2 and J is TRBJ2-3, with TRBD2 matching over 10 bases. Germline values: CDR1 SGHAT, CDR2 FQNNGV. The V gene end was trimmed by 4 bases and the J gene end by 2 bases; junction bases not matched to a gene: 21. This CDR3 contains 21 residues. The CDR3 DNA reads TGTGCCAGCAGCTCTACCCTCGGCAGCGGGAGGGAAACCGGCCTCACAGATACGCAGTATTTT. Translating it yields CASSSTLGSGRETGLTDTQYF. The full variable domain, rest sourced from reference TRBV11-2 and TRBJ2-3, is EAGVAQSPRYKIIEKRQSVAFWCNPISGHATLYWYQQILGQGPKLLIQFQNNGVVDDSQLPKDRFSAERLKGVDSTLKIQPAKLEDSAVYLCASSSTLGSGRETGLTDTQYFGPGTRLTVL.

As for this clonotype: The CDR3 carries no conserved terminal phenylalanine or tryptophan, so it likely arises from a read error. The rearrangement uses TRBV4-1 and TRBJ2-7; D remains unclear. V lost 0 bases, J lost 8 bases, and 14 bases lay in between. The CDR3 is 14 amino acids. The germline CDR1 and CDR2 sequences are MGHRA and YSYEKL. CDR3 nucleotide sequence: TGCGCCAGCAGCCAAGATGTACAGTCCCTAAAGCAGTACATC. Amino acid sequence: CASSQDVQSLKQYI.

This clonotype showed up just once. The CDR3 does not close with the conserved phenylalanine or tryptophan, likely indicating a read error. The CDR3, as DNA: TGTGCCAGCAGCCCGGACTACAGTTCGAGGGAGCTGTTTATT. Its translation is CASSPDYSSRELFI. The chain carries TRBV5-4 and TRBJ2-2, with D possibly matching TRBD2 (6 bases). This CDR3 is built from 14 residues. Looked up from germline, CDR1 is SGHNT and CDR2 is YYREEE (reference sequence). The germline V and J ends were trimmed by 4 bases and 9 bases, with 16 bases remaining between them.